These T cell receptor beta chains were read from a single sample in a study of OX40 agonist ivuxolimab in advanced cancers. Clones were sequenced by immunoSEQ multiplex PCR, and TCRdb holds only the in-frame ones, with some missing. The sample shows more than 60,000 clones, 85% of them seen only once. The source was CD4+ or CD8+ T cells sorted from blood, collected in a trial of the OX40 agonist ivuxolimab. All receptors derive from an adult with an advanced solid tumor such as melanoma, head and neck, liver or kidney cancer. CDR3s include the opening cysteine and the closing phenylalanine or tryptophan. D genes are given only for firm matches. Clone size appears in some rows only: once, few, many, or a class for an expanded clone.

. TRBJ1-2 TRBV7-9 . 14 TGTGCCAGCAGCTTAGATTCCGGTAACTATGGCTACACCTTC CASSLDSGNYGYTF
. TRBJ2-5 TRBV6-6 . 15 TGTGCCAGCTCACGGACCCGACAGGACCAAGAGACCCAGTACTTC CASSRTRQDQETQYF
. TRBJ2-1 TRBV7-2 . 15 TGTGCCAGCAGCCAACGGGGGAACTCCTACAATGAGCAGTTCTTC CASSQRGNSYNEQFF
. TRBJ1-2 TRBV6-1 . 14 TGTGCCAGCCCCCCTGAAGGGATTTCGTATGGCTACACCTTC CASPPEGISYGYTF
. TRBJ2-2 TRBV9 . 16 TGTGCCAGCAGCCCCACCCATGGGTTTGTACCCGGGGAGCTGTTTTTT CASSPTHGFVPGELFF
. TRBJ1-2 TRBV6-6 . 14 TGTGCCAGCAGTTACTCAGAAGGGGTTGATGGCTACACCTTC CASSYSEGVDGYTF
TRBD1 TRBJ1-4 TRBV4-2 . 15 TGTGCCAGCAGCCAGAGGACAGGGTTGGGTGAAAAACTGTTTTTT CASSQRTGLGEKLFF
. TRBJ1-1 TRBV18 . 18 TGTGCCAGCTCACCTCCGACGGTCCAGGGTAAGGTGAACACTGAAGCTTTCTTT CASSPPTVQGKVNTEAFF
TRBD1 TRBJ1-1 TRBV7-8 . 13 TGTGCCAGCAGCTTAAAGACAGGGTATGAAGCTTTCTTT CASSLKTGYEAFF
. TRBJ2-2 TRBV7-3 . 14 TGTGCCAGCAGCTTAGGGCAGAAGACCGGGGAGCTGTTTTTT CASSLGQKTGELFF
. TRBJ2-5 TRBV11-2 . 13 TGTGCCAGCAGTTGGAACTTCCAAGAGACCCAGTACTTC CASSWNFQETQYF
. TRBJ2-1 TRBV6-5 once 13 TGTGCCAGCAGTTATACGCCCCGGGCGGAGCAGTTCTTC CASSYTPRAEQFF
. TRBJ1-3 TRBV30 . 12 TGTGCCTGGGGTCATTCTGGAAACACCATATATTTT CAWGHSGNTIYF
. TRBJ2-1 TRBV7-2 . 15 TGTGCCAGCAGCTTAAACCTCCACTCTTACAATGAGCAGTTCTTC CASSLNLHSYNEQFF
. TRBJ2-7 TRBV7-7 . 13 TGTGCCAGCAGCCTAAGCGACCGCCGGGAGCAGTACTTC CASSLSDRREQYF
. TRBJ2-7 TRBV19 . 15 TGTGCCAGTAGTATCTCTTGGCAGGGGGGTTACGAGCAGTACTTC CASSISWQGGYEQYF
TRBD2 TRBJ2-1 TRBV6-6 . 16 TGTGCCAGCAGACTTGGACTAGCGGGGGCGGGCAATGAGCAGTTCTTC CASRLGLAGAGNEQFF
TRBD2 TRBJ2-5 TRBV6-6 . 13 TGTGCCAGCCTGAGGACTAGCCGGGAGACCCAGTACTTC CASLRTSRETQYF
TRBD1 TRBJ1-1 TRBV7-6 once 13 TGTGCCAGCAGTCGACAGGGGTACACTGAAGCTTTCTTT CASSRQGYTEAFF
TRBD1 TRBJ1-4 TRBV6-5 . 14 TGTGCCAGCAGTCGGACAGGTGAAGGAGAAAAACTGTTTTTT CASSRTGEGEKLFF
TRBD1 TRBJ1-1 TRBV27 . 12 TGTGCCAGCAGTAAAGGGACAGGGGAAGCTTTCTTT CASSKGTGEAFF
TRBD1 TRBJ2-2 TRBV5-1 . 16 TGCGCCAGCAGCTTAACAGGGGGACGGAACACCGGGGAGCTGTTTTTT CASSLTGGRNTGELFF